This T cell receptor (beta chain) derives from a study of T cell repertoires in cytomegalovirus infection. About the study: CMV infection and matching HLA type were both indicated by public TCR beta signatures.

Study-wide points: HLA-C-restricted CMV clonotypes gave the most frequent clonotype in two of eight donors. Carriers of CMV plus the relevant HLA were identified by cumulative public TCR beta family frequency.

TCRdb recomputed calls from the reads with MiXCR, one row per CDR3 protein. In the table there are fewer than 200,000 distinct CDR3 sequences, over 13% of which are singletons. To note about this clonotype: Its antigen is not identified.

The TCR comes from a human donor in good health (CMV status not recorded). Some clones in this sample may be carry-over from other donors' samples. Sequencing used PBMCs.

Written as DNA, the CDR3 is TGTGCCAGCAGCGCGACTTTCGGGATAGCTCCCGGGGAGCTGTTTTTT. Translating it yields CASSATFGIAPGELFF. V is TRBV11-1 and J is TRBJ2-2; TRBD2 might be the D (5 bases). Germline V gene sequence: CDR1 SGHAT, CDR2 FQDESV (reference sequence). V shed 5 bases and J shed 6 bases, with 19 bases lying between them. CDR3 size: 16 residues.